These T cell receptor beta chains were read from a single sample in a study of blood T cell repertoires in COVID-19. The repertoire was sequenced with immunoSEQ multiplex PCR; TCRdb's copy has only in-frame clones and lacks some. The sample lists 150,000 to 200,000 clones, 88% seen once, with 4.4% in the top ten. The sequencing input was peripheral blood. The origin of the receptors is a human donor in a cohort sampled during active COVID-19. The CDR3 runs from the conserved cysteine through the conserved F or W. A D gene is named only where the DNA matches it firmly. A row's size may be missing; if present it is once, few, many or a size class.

TGTGCCAGCTCACCAAATGAGGGTAGTGGCTACACCTTC	CASSPNEGSGYTF	-	TRBV18	TRBJ1-2	-
TGTGCCAGCAGCCCCCGGGGGTATGAGCAGTTCTTC	CASSPRGYEQFF	-	TRBV11-2	TRBJ2-1	-
TGCGCCAGCAGCCCCTCTAACCGCGGGAGGCCCTACAATGAGCAGTTCTTC	CASSPSNRGRPYNEQFF	TRBD2	TRBV4-1	TRBJ2-1	-
TGTGCCAGCACCTCAGGGAGGGAATGGAGTGGTGGCTACACCTTC	CASTSGREWSGGYTF	-	TRBV7-2	TRBJ1-2	-
TGTGCCAGCAGTCAACGGACAGCAGCATATAGCAATCAGCCCCAGCATTTT	CASSQRTAAYSNQPQHF	-	TRBV6-6	TRBJ1-5	few
TGTGCCAGCAGAGCCCCTAACAGAGACGAGCAGTACTTC	CASRAPNRDEQYF	-	TRBV6-5	TRBJ2-7	-
TGTGCCAGCAGCTGGGGGACAGGGACCTATGGCTACACCTTC	CASSWGTGTYGYTF	TRBD1	TRBV7-2	TRBJ1-2	-
TGTGCCAGCAGCTTAACAGGGAACACCATATATTTT	CASSLTGNTIYF	-	TRBV7-9	TRBJ1-3	-
TGTGCCAGCAGCTTAGGCAGGGTGTACGAGCAGTACTTC	CASSLGRVYEQYF	-	TRBV7-2	TRBJ2-7	-
TGCAGCGTCGGGTTTGGGGAAAAACTGTTTTTT	CSVGFGEKLFF	-	TRBV29-1	TRBJ1-4	-
TGTGCCACCAGTGACCCCGGGACTAGCGGGAATACCGGGGAGCTGTTTTTT	CATSDPGTSGNTGELFF	TRBD2	TRBV24-1	TRBJ2-2	-
TGTGCCAGCAGCTTAGGGGGAGGGGAGATCAAGCAGTACTTC	CASSLGGGEIKQYF	TRBD2	TRBV7-9	TRBJ2-7	-
TGTGCCAGCAGCCAGACAGGGGACCACGAGCAGTACTTC	CASSQTGDHEQYF	TRBD1	TRBV7-2	TRBJ2-7	-
TGCGCCAGCACCCAGGCGGGGGGCCGCAATCAGCCCCAGCATTTT	CASTQAGGRNQPQHF	-	TRBV23-1	TRBJ1-5	-
TGTGCCAGTAGTATGGGGCAGAAAGAGACCCAGTACTTC	CASSMGQKETQYF	-	TRBV19	TRBJ2-5	-
TGTGCCAGCAGCTTAGAAGTAGGCGGGAGTTACGAGCAGTACTTC	CASSLEVGGSYEQYF	TRBD2	TRBV7-2	TRBJ2-7	-
TGTGCCAGTAGTATGCTGGGACAGGGAAAATACGAGCAGTACTTC	CASSMLGQGKYEQYF	TRBD1	TRBV19	TRBJ2-7	many
TGTGCCAGCAGCCCTCATGACAGGTCTGGGGCCAACGTCCTGACTTTC	CASSPHDRSGANVLTF	-	TRBV7-9	TRBJ2-6	-
TGTGCCAGCAGCTTAGCGACTAGCGGGAGGGCCTGGCAGTACTTC	CASSLATSGRAWQYF	TRBD2	TRBV7-2	TRBJ2-7	-
TGTGCCAGCAGCGTAGAACACGGGAGCTCCTACAATGAGCAGTTCTTC	CASSVEHGSSYNEQFF	-	TRBV9	TRBJ2-1	-
TGTGCCAGCAGTTTAGACAGCGGAGATACGCAGTATTTT	CASSLDSGDTQYF	-	TRBV12-3/TRBV12-4	TRBJ2-3	-
TGTGCCAGCAGCTTGGGGACAGGGGGTACGGACGAGCAGTACTTC	CASSLGTGGTDEQYF	TRBD1	TRBV5-4	TRBJ2-7	-
TGTGCCAGCAGTTCCCCAGGACAGGGCTTGGAGACCCAGTACTTC	CASSSPGQGLETQYF	TRBD1	TRBV28	TRBJ2-5	-
TGTGCCAGCAGTCCTATACTAGCCTCCCCAGATACGCAGTATTTT	CASSPILASPDTQYF	-	TRBV2	TRBJ2-3	-
TGTGCCACCAGCCTCCCCGTGACGGAAGAAGCGACTACCTACGAGCAGTACTTC	CATSLPVTEEATTYEQYF	-	TRBV15	TRBJ2-7	-
TGTGCCAGCAGCCCCCCTGGGACAGGGAGGGAGACCCAGTACTTC	CASSPPGTGRETQYF	TRBD1	TRBV9	TRBJ2-5	-
TGCGCCAGCACCCAAAGACTAGCGGGAGCCGGGGAGCTGTTTTTT	CASTQRLAGAGELFF	TRBD2	TRBV10-2	TRBJ2-2	-
TGTGCCAGCAGCGTAGGTATTGGGGCGGGAAACACTGAAGCTTTCTTT	CASSVGIGAGNTEAFF	-	TRBV9	TRBJ1-1	-
TGTGCCAGCAGCCCCGGACAGGGTCGGGAGACCCAGTACTTC	CASSPGQGRETQYF	TRBD1	TRBV7-9	TRBJ2-5	-
TGTGCCAGCAGCTTAAACCCTTTTAGCGGGGGGGGGCACACAGATACGCAGTATTTT	CASSLNPFSGGGHTDTQYF	TRBD2	TRBV7-2	TRBJ2-3	few
TGTGCCAGCAGTCCAGGGGGCTTCGGCTACAATGAGCAGTTCTTC	CASSPGGFGYNEQFF	TRBD1	TRBV5-4	TRBJ2-1	-
TGTGCCTGGAGTCCCTCCCGGGTGAATCCCTACGAGCAGTACTTC	CAWSPSRVNPYEQYF	-	TRBV30	TRBJ2-7	-
TGTGCCAGCAGCGGCGCGGGAGGGCCTGGAGATACGCAGTATTTT	CASSGAGGPGDTQYF	TRBD2	TRBV9	TRBJ2-3	once
TGTGCCGGCCACAGGAGCACATACCCCTACGAGCAGTACTTC	CAGHRSTYPYEQYF	-	TRBV5-6	TRBJ2-7	-
TGTGCCAGCAGCTTAGAACCGGGAGGGCCGTACGAGCAGTACTTC	CASSLEPGGPYEQYF	TRBD2	TRBV11-2	TRBJ2-7	-
TGTGCCAGCAACCCGGGACTAGCGGGTTACAATGAGCAGTTCTTC	CASNPGLAGYNEQFF	TRBD2	TRBV28	TRBJ2-1	-
TGTGCCAGCAGCGGAGCTAGCGGGGGGATTACGCAGTATTTT	CASSGASGGITQYF	TRBD2	TRBV7-2	TRBJ2-3	-
TGTGCCAGCTCACCACAAGCACCTGGAGATACGCAGTATTTT	CASSPQAPGDTQYF	-	TRBV18	TRBJ2-3	-
TGTGCCAGCGAGACTGATACCGGGGAGCTGTTTTTT	CASETDTGELFF	-	TRBV2	TRBJ2-2	-
TGCGCCAGCAGCCGAACAGGGGAAACCTACGAGCAGTACTTC	CASSRTGETYEQYF	TRBD1	TRBV5-1	TRBJ2-7	-
TGTGCCACAGGAAAGACCACCAATGAGCAGTTCTTC	CATGKTTNEQFF	-	TRBV28	TRBJ2-1	-
TGTGCCGCCTCGAGTCCCCTCCAAGAGACCCAGTACTTC	CAASSPLQETQYF	-	TRBV6-5	TRBJ2-5	-
TGTGCTAGTGGTTTGACGCAGAAGGCCGGGACAGCCACCTACAATGAGCAGTTCTTC	CASGLTQKAGTATYNEQFF	TRBD1	TRBV12-5	TRBJ2-1	-
TGTGCCAGCAGCGTGGGACTAGCGGGAGTGCACACCGGGGAGCTGTTTTTT	CASSVGLAGVHTGELFF	TRBD2	TRBV9	TRBJ2-2	-
TGTGCCAGCAGCTGGAGTGTCAGCTCGAACACCGGGGAGCTGTTTTTT	CASSWSVSSNTGELFF	-	TRBV7-2	TRBJ2-2	-
TGCGCCAGCAGCGAGCACCGGACTGGCACCGGGGAGCTGTTTTTT	CASSEHRTGTGELFF	-	TRBV4-1	TRBJ2-2	-
TGCAGCGTTGGATCTAGCGGGTACAATGAGCAGTTCTTC	CSVGSSGYNEQFF	TRBD2	TRBV29-1	TRBJ2-1	-
TGTGCCTGGACTCCCGGGGCTAGCGGAACCTACGAGCAGTACTTC	CAWTPGASGTYEQYF	TRBD2	TRBV30	TRBJ2-7	-
TGTGCCTGGAGGGGGAGCTCAGGCACTGAAGCTTTCTTT	CAWRGSSGTEAFF	-	TRBV30	TRBJ1-1	-
TGTGCCAGTAGTAAGGGACAGGGGATCACTAGCTCCTACAATGAGCAGTTCTTC	CASSKGQGITSSYNEQFF	TRBD1	TRBV19	TRBJ2-1	once
TGTGCCAGCAGTTACTCCGAGGCCGGGGAGCTGTTTTTT	CASSYSEAGELFF	-	TRBV6-2/TRBV6-3	TRBJ2-2	-
TGTGCCACCAGTGACCCATTCGAGACTGAAGCTTTCTTT	CATSDPFETEAFF	-	TRBV24-1	TRBJ1-1	-